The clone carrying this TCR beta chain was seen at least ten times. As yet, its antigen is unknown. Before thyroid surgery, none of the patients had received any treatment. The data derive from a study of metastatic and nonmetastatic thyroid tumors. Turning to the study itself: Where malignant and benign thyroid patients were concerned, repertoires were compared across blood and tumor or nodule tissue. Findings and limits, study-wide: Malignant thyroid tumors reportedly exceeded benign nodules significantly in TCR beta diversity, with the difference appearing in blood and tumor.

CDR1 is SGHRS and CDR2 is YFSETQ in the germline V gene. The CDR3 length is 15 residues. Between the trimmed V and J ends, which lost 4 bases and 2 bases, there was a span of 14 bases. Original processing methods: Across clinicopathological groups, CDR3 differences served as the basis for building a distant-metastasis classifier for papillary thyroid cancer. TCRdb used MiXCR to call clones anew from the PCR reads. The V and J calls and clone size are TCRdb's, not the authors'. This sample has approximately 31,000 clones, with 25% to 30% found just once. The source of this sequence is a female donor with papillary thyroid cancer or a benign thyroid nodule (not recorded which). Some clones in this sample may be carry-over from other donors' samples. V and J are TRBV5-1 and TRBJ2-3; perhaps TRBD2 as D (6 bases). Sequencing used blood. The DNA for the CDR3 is TGCGCCAGCAGCGAAGCAGGAGGGGACACAGATACGCAGTATTTT. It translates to CASSEAGGDTDTQYF.